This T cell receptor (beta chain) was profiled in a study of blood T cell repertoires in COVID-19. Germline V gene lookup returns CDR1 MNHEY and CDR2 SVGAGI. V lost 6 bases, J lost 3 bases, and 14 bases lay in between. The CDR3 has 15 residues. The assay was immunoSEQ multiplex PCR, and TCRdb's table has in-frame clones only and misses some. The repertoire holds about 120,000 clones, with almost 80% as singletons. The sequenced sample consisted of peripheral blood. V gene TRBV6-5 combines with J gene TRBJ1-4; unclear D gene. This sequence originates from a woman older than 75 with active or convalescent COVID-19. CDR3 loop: CASRRKSQPNEKLFF. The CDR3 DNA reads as TGTGCCAGCAGGCGGAAGAGTCAACCTAATGAAAAACTGTTTTTT.